Listed below are T cell receptor beta chains from one sample, sequenced in a study of blood T cell repertoires in COVID-19. Clones were read by immunoSEQ multiplex PCR, and TCRdb kept only the in-frame ones, dropping some. The table lists about 99,000 clones, 75% to 90% of them singletons. Material: peripheral blood. The receptor set was obtained from a man in his fifties or sixties with acute or convalescent COVID-19. Each CDR3 is given with its conserved first and last residue. D genes are given only for firm matches. Clone sizes are given selectively: once, few, many, or a class where the clone is expanded.

CAWSPEVSNQPQHF TGTGCCTGGAGTCCAGAGGTTAGCAATCAGCCCCAGCATTTT TRBJ1-5 TRBV30 . .
CVRSHGTSRAKGQYF TGTGTCAGAAGCCACGGGACTAGCCGTGCTAAGGGGCAGTATTTT TRBJ2-3 TRBV7-5 . .
CASNHQGAGGTDTQYF TGTGCCAGCAACCACCAGGGGGCTGGTGGCACAGATACGCAGTATTTT TRBJ2-3 TRBV28 . TRBD1
CASSQSWGLTEAFF TGCGCCAGCAGTCAATCGTGGGGGCTGACTGAAGCTTTCTTT TRBJ1-1 TRBV23-1 once .
CASTYTGYTGELFF TGTGCCAGCACCTATACAGGGTACACCGGGGAGCTGTTTTTT TRBJ2-2 TRBV27 . .
CARRGGKETQYF TGTGCCCGCAGGGGAGGAAAAGAGACCCAGTACTTC TRBJ2-5 TRBV2 . .
CASSFVGAWGTDTQYF TGTGCCAGCAGTTTTGTGGGAGCATGGGGCACAGATACGCAGTATTTT TRBJ2-3 TRBV6-5 . .
CASSIQTAYEQYF TGTGCCAGCAGTATCCAAACAGCCTACGAGCAGTACTTC TRBJ2-7 TRBV28 once .
CASSEGLGSTDTQYF TGCGCCAGCAGCGAGGGACTAGGCAGCACAGATACGCAGTATTTT TRBJ2-3 TRBV10-1 . TRBD2
CASSMIARTGHEQFF TGTGCCAGTAGTATGATCGCCCGGACAGGGCATGAGCAGTTCTTC TRBJ2-1 TRBV19 . TRBD1
CASGSPTRDRESSQETQYF TGTGCTAGTGGCTCTCCTACCCGGGACAGGGAGTCCTCCCAAGAGACCCAGTACTTC TRBJ2-5 TRBV12-5 . TRBD1
CASSEFRGTEAFF TGCGCCAGCAGTGAGTTCAGGGGAACTGAAGCTTTCTTT TRBJ1-1 TRBV10-2 once .
CASRWGPNEKLFF TGCGCCAGCAGATGGGGGCCTAATGAAAAACTGTTTTTT TRBJ1-4 TRBV5-1 . .
CASSRGVAGGRGNEQFF TGTGCCAGCAGCCGCGGGGTAGCGGGAGGGCGTGGCAATGAGCAGTTCTTC TRBJ2-1 TRBV14 . TRBD2
CASSGGTAHNEQFF TGTGCCAGCAGTGGAGGGACAGCTCACAATGAGCAGTTCTTC TRBJ2-1 TRBV6-4 . TRBD1
CASSDVGGDEQFF TGTGCCAGCAGTGATGTAGGGGGCGATGAGCAGTTCTTC TRBJ2-1 TRBV2 . TRBD1
CATSRDLGGGGNEQFF TGTGCCACCAGCAGAGATCTTGGTGGAGGTGGTAATGAGCAGTTCTTC TRBJ2-1 TRBV15 . .
CAWNGNRGETQYF TGTGCCTGGAACGGGAACCGTGGAGAGACCCAGTACTTC TRBJ2-5 TRBV30 . .
CASSYKAGPPYEQYF TGTGCCAGCAGTTACAAGGCGGGACCCCCCTACGAGCAGTACTTC TRBJ2-7 TRBV6-6 . .
CASSYGLTNEKLFF TGTGCCAGCAGTTACGGGCTAACTAATGAAAAACTGTTTTTT TRBJ1-4 TRBV6-5 . .
CASRKITRQGEAFF TGTGCCAGCAGAAAAATAACACGACAGGGTGAAGCTTTCTTT TRBJ1-1 TRBV7-9 . TRBD1
CAWKPLGQVGNEQYF TGTGCCTGGAAGCCTTTGGGACAGGTCGGGAACGAGCAGTACTTC TRBJ2-7 TRBV30 . TRBD1
CASRSRGSGGELFF TGTGCCAGCAGGAGTCGGGGGTCTGGCGGGGAGCTGTTTTTT TRBJ2-2 TRBV27 . .
CASSSLGLADTQYF TGTGCCAGCAGTTCCTTGGGGCTAGCAGATACGCAGTATTTT TRBJ2-3 TRBV6-5 . .
CASSGRSSYNEQFF TGTGCCAGCAGCGGGAGGAGCTCCTACAATGAGCAGTTCTTC TRBJ2-1 TRBV6-5 . TRBD2
CASSADRVNTEAFF TGTGCCAGCAGCGCCGACAGGGTGAACACTGAAGCTTTCTTT TRBJ1-1 TRBV2 . TRBD1
CATSRGLAGRYNEQFF TGTGCCACCAGCAGAGGCCTAGCGGGGAGATACAATGAGCAGTTCTTC TRBJ2-1 TRBV15 . TRBD2
CASSSGPSTGVHF TGTGCCAGCAGCTCCGGCCCTTCGACAGGGGTTCACTTC TRBJ2-7 TRBV7-2 . TRBD1
CASSVGTSGTYEQYF TGTGCCAGCAGTGTGGGGACTAGCGGTACCTACGAGCAGTACTTC TRBJ2-7 TRBV2 . TRBD2
CASSLDRPMIDTGELFF TGTGCCAGCAGCTTGGACAGGCCTATGATCGACACCGGGGAGCTGTTTTTT TRBJ2-2 TRBV7-2 . TRBD1
CASSPRAGNSPLHF TGTGCCAGCAGCCCAAGGGCGGGGAACTCACCCCTCCACTTT TRBJ1-6 TRBV5-5 . .
CASSIRQGARGYTF TGTGCCAGTAGTATACGACAGGGGGCGCGAGGCTACACCTTC TRBJ1-2 TRBV19 once TRBD1
CASSMVGGNEKLFF TGCGCCAGCAGCATGGTAGGGGGAAATGAAAAACTGTTTTTT TRBJ1-4 TRBV5-1 . .
CASSPGTNEKLFF TGTGCCAGCTCACCGGGCACTAATGAAAAACTGTTTTTT TRBJ1-4 TRBV18 . .
CASSLGLAYNEQFF TGTGCCAGCAGCTTAGGACTAGCCTACAATGAGCAGTTCTTC TRBJ2-1 TRBV6-2/TRBV6-3 . TRBD2
CASSAQGARYNEQFF TGCGCCAGCAGCGCGCAGGGGGCACGGTACAATGAGCAGTTCTTC TRBJ2-1 TRBV10-2 . TRBD1
CASSKGGTGGVTDTQYF TGTGCCAGCAGTAAAGGCGGGACAGGGGGTGTCACAGATACGCAGTATTTT TRBJ2-3 TRBV25-1 . TRBD1
CASRAQGGNEQFF TGTGCCAGTAGGGCTCAGGGGGGTAATGAGCAGTTCTTC TRBJ2-1 TRBV19 . .
CASSGGAQGAISGNTIYF TGTGCCAGCAGCGGGGGGGCCCAGGGGGCGATCTCTGGAAACACCATATATTTT TRBJ1-3 TRBV9 once TRBD1
CATLSTSGANTGELFF TGTGCCACCCTATCTACTAGCGGAGCGAACACCGGGGAGCTGTTTTTT TRBJ2-2 TRBV28 . TRBD2
CSVAGRTAWETQYF TGCAGCGTTGCAGGGAGGACGGCTTGGGAGACCCAGTACTTC TRBJ2-5 TRBV29-1 . .
CASSATGTSTGELFF TGCGCCAGCAGCGCGACCGGGACTAGCACCGGGGAGCTGTTTTTT TRBJ2-2 TRBV5-1 . TRBD2
CATSDLGQGSTDTQYF TGTGCCACCAGTGATCTGGGACAGGGAAGCACAGATACGCAGTATTTT TRBJ2-3 TRBV24-1 once TRBD1
CASSLEGDSYEQYF TGCGCCAGCAGCTTGGAAGGGGACTCCTACGAGCAGTACTTC TRBJ2-7 TRBV5-1 . .
CAWSVGTDTQYF TGTGCCTGGAGTGTCGGGACAGATACGCAGTATTTT TRBJ2-3 TRBV30 . .
CASSVGTHSGEKLFF TGTGCCAGCAGCGTAGGGACCCACTCAGGGGAAAAACTGTTTTTT TRBJ1-4 TRBV9 once .
CSPRPREQPQHF TGCAGCCCCCGCCCCCGGGAACAGCCCCAGCATTTT TRBJ1-5 TRBV29-1 once .
CSASLAGFSYEQYF TGCAGTGCAAGTCTAGCGGGATTCTCCTACGAGCAGTACTTC TRBJ2-7 TRBV20-1 . TRBD2
CASSDGGFGSHGYTF TGTGCCAGCAGTGATGGCGGTTTCGGCAGTCATGGCTACACCTTC TRBJ1-2 TRBV6-1 few .
CASSPTSGRDTGELFF TGCGCCAGCAGCCCGACTAGCGGGAGGGACACCGGGGAGCTGTTTTTT TRBJ2-2 TRBV5-1 . TRBD2
CASRTGTENTGELFF TGTGCCAGCAGAACCGGGACAGAAAACACCGGGGAGCTGTTTTTT TRBJ2-2 TRBV6-5 . TRBD1
CASRGQGMLYGYTF TGTGCCAGCAGAGGACAGGGGATGCTCTATGGCTACACCTTC TRBJ1-2 TRBV6-5 . TRBD1
CASSSVRQVSSGNTIYF TGTGCCAGCAGCTCGGTCCGACAGGTTTCCTCTGGAAACACCATATATTTT TRBJ1-3 TRBV7-8 once .
CASSTEGTRVAEQYF TGTGCCAGCAGCACCGAAGGGACTAGGGTGGCCGAGCAGTACTTC TRBJ2-7 TRBV5-6 . TRBD2
CASQLISGGYTF TGTGCCAGCCAATTGATATCAGGTGGCTACACCTTC TRBJ1-2 TRBV7-2 . .
CASSQDRGVEGETQYF TGTGCCAGCAGCCAAGATCGCGGGGTCGAGGGAGAGACCCAGTACTTC TRBJ2-5 TRBV3-1/TRBV3-2 . .
CASSWTDLNTEAFF TGTGCCAGCAGTTGGACTGACCTGAACACTGAAGCTTTCTTT TRBJ1-1 TRBV6-5 . .
CASSSGGRGNQPQHF TGTGCCAGCAGCTCAGGGGGGCGGGGCAATCAGCCCCAGCATTTT TRBJ1-5 TRBV7-2 . TRBD1